In its sample, the clone carrying this T cell receptor (beta chain) was seen once. Germline trimming cut 1 base from V and 2 bases from J; bases unmatched to any gene: 2. The V gene's germline CDR1 is SGHTA and CDR2 FQGNSA. The CDR3 has 14 amino acids. The PCR made use of 60 Vbeta and 13 Jbeta primers. Profiled with immunoSEQ multiplex PCR; TCRdb holds only in-frame clones, not every one. The table includes approximately 76,000 clones, 65% to 85% detected once. This record comes from a study of cytomegalovirus exposure and HLA in healthy donors. Whole-study context: Falling in the Caucasian-associated ancestry cluster were about 82% of 300 to 500 genotyped donors.

Sample: PBMCs. The receptor comes from a woman aged 40 to 50 in good health and CMV-seropositive. J is TRBJ2-7 and V is TRBV7-2; 7 bases line up with TRBD1. CDR3 nucleotide sequence: TGTGCCAGCAGCTTAGGGCAGGGGGCCTACGAGCAGTACTTC. Protein sequence: CASSLGQGAYEQYF.